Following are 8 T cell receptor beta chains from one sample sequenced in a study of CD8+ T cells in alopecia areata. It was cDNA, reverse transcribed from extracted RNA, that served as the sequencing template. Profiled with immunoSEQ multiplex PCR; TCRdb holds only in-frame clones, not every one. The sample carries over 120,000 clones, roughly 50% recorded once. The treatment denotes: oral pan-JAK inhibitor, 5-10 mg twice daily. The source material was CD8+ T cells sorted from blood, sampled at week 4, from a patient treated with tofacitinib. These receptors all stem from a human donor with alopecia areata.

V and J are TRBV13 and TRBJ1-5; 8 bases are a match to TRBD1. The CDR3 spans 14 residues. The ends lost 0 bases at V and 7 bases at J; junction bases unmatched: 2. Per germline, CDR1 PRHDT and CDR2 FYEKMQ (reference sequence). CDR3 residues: CASSLGPGGQPQHF. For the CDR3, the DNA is TGTGCCAGCAGCTTAGGGCCAGGGGGCCAGCCCCAGCATTTT.

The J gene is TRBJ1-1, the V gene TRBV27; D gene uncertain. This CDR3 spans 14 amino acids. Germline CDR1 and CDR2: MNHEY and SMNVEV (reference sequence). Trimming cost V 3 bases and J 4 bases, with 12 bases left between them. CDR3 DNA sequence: TGTGCCAGCAGTTTGGGCAGAAGAGGCACTGAAGCTTTCTTT. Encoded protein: CASSLGRRGTEAFF.

The CDR3 loop is CASIRSEDYGYTF. CDR3 nucleotide sequence: TGTGCCTCCATCCGCTCTGAGGACTATGGCTACACCTTC. The J gene is TRBJ1-2, the V gene TRBV30, with D hard to call. Trimming took off 7 bases at V and 3 bases at J, with 15 bases between the two ends. The germline CDR1 and CDR2 sequences are GTSNPN and SVGIG (reference sequence). CDR3 length: 13 amino acids.

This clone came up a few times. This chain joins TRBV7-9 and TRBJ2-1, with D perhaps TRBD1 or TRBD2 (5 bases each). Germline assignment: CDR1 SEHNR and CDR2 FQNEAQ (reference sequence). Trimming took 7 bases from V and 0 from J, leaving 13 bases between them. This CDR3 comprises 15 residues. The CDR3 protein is CASTPPGSSYNEQFF. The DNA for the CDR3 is TGTGCCAGCACTCCCCCAGGGAGCTCCTACAATGAGCAGTTCTTC. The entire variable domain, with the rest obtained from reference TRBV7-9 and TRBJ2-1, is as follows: DTGVSQNPRHKITKRGQNVTFRCDPISEHNRLYWYRQTLGQGPEFLTYFQNEAQLEKSRLLSDRFSAERPKGSFSTLEIQRTEQGDSAMYLCASTPPGSSYNEQFFGPGTRLTVL.

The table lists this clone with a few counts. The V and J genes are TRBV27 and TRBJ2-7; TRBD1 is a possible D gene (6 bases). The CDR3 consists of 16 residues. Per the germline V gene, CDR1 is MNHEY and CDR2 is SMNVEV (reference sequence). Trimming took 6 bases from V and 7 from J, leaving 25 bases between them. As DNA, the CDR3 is TGTGCCAGCAGCCGATACCGGGTCATTACAGGGTTTGAGCAGTACTTC. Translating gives CASSRYRVITGFEQYF.

The CDR3 bases are TGTGCCAGCAGCGTCCAATCCGGGACAGTCAGGCAGTTCTTC. As protein: CASSVQSGTVRQFF. The gene calls are TRBV9 and TRBJ2-1; 7 bases are a match to TRBD1. CDR1 is SGDLS, CDR2 YYNGEE, per germline. The V segment lost 2 bases and the J segment 12 bases; nucleotides outside the gene matches: 11. The CDR3 covers 14 residues.

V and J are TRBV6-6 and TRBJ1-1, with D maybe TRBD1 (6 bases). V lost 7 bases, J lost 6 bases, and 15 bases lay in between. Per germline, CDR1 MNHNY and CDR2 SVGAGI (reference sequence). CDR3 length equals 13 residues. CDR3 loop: CASNLGGRSEAFF. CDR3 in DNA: TGTGCCAGCAACCTAGGGGGGAGGTCTGAAGCTTTCTTT.

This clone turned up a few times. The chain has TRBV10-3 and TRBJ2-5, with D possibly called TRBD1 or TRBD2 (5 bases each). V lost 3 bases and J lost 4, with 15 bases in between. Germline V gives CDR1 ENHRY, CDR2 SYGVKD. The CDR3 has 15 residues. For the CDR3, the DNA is TGTGCCATCAGTGACCAACGGGACGGGACAGAGACCCAGTACTTC. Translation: CAISDQRDGTETQYF.